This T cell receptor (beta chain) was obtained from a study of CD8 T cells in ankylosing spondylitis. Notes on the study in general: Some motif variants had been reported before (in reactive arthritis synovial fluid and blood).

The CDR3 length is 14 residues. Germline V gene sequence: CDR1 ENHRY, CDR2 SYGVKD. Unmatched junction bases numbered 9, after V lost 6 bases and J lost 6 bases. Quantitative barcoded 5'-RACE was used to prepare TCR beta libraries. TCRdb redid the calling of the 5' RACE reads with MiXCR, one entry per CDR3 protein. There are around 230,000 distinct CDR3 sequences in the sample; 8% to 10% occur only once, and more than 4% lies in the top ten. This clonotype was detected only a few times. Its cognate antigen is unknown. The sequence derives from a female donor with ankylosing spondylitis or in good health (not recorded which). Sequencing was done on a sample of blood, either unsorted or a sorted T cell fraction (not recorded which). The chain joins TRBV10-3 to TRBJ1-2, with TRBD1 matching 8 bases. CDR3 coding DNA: TGTGCCATCAGGGTGACAGGGGATGTGGATGGCTACACCTTC. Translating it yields CAIRVTGDVDGYTF.